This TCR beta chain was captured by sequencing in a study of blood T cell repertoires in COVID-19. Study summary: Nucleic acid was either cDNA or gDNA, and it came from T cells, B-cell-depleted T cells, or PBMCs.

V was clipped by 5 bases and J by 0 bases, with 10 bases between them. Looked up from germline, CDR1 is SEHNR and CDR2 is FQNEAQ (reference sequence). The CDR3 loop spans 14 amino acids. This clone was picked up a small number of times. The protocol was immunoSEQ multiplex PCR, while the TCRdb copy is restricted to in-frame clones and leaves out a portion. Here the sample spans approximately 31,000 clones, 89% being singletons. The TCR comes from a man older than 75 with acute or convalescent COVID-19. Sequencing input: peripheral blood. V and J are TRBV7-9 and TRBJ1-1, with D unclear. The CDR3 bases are TGTGCCAGCAGCCGCAGCGCCCTGAACACTGAAGCTTTCTTT. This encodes CASSRSALNTEAFF.